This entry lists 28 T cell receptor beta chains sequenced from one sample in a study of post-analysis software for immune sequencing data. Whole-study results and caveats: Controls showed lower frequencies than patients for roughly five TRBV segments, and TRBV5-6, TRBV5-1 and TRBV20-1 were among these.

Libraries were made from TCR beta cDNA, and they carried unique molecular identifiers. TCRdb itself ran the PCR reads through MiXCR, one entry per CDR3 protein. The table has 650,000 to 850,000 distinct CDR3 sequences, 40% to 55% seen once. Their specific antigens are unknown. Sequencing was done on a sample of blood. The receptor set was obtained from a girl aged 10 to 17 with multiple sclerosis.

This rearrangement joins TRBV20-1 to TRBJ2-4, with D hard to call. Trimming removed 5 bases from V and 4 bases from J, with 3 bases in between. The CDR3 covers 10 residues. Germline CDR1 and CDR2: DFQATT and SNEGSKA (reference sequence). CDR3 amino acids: CSAGKNIQYF. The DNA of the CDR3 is TGCAGTGCTGGGAAAAACATTCAGTACTTC.

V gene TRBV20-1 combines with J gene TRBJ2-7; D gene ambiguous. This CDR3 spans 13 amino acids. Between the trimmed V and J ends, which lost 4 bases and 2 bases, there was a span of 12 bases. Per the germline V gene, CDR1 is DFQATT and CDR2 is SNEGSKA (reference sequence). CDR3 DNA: TGCAGTGCTACCCTGGACCGAGCCTACGAGCAGTACTTC. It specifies CSATLDRAYEQYF.

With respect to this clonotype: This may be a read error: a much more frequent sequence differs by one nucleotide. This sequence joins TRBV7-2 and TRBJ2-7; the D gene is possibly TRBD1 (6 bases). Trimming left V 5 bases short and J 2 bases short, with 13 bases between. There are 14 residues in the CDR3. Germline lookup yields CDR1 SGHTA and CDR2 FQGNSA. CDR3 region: CASSNNRTAYEQYF. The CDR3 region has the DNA TGTGCCAGCAGCAACAACAGGACAGCCTACGAGCAGTACTTC.

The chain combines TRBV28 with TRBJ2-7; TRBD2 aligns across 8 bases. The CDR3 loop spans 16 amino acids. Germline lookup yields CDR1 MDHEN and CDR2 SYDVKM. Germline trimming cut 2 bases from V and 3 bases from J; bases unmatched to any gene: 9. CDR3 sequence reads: CASSLTVRGGGYEQYF. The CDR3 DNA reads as TGTGCCAGCAGTTTAACAGTACGGGGGGGAGGCTACGAGCAGTACTTC.

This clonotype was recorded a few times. Here the CDR3 reads CAISEGGRAYEQYF. The CDR3 DNA reads as TGTGCCATCAGTGAGGGGGGCAGAGCCTACGAGCAGTACTTC. The chain employs TRBV10-3 and TRBJ2-7; perhaps TRBD1 as D (6 bases). This CDR3 is built from 14 residues. Germline V lookup: CDR1 ENHRY, CDR2 SYGVKD. The germline V and J ends were trimmed by 2 bases and 2 bases, with 10 bases remaining between them.

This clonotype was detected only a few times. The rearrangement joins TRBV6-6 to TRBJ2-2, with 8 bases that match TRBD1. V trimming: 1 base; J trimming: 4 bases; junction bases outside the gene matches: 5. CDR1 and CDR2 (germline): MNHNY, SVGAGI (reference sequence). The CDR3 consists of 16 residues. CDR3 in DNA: TGTGCCAGCAGTTACTGGACAGGGTTAAGCACCGGGGAGCTGTTTTTT. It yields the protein CASSYWTGLSTGELFF.

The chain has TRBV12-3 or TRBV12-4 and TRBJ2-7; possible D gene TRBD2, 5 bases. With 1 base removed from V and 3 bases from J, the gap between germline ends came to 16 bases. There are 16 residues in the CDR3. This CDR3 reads CASSLERTGSYYEQYF. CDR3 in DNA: TGTGCCAGCAGTTTAGAACGGACGGGGAGTTACTACGAGCAGTACTTC.

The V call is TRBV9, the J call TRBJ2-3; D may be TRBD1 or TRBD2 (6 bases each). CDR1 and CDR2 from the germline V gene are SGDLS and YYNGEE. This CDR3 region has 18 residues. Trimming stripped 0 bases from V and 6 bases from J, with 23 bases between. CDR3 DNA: TGTGCCAGCAGCGTAGCAAGTTCGGGCGGGACAAAGGGGGATACGCAGTATTTT. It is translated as CASSVASSGGTKGDTQYF.

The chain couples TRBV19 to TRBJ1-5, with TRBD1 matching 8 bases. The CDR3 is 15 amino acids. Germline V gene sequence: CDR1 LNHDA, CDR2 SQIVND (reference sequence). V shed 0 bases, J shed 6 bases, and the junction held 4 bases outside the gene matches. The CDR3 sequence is CASSIDRGRIQPQHF. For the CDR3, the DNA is TGTGCCAGTAGTATAGACAGGGGGCGAATTCAGCCCCAGCATTTT.

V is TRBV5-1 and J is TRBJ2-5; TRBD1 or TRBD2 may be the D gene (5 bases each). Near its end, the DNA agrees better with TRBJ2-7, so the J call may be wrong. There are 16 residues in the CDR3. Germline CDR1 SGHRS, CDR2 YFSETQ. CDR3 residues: CASSLATGLGVYEQYF. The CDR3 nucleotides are TGCGCCAGCAGCCTTGCGACGGGGCTAGGGGTCTACGAGCAGTACTTC.

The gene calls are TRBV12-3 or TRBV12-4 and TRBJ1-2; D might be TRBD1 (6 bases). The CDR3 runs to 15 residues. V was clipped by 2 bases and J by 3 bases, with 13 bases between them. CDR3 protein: CASSLNYRTDYGYTF. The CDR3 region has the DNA TGTGCCAGCAGTTTAAATTATCGGACAGACTATGGCTACACCTTC.

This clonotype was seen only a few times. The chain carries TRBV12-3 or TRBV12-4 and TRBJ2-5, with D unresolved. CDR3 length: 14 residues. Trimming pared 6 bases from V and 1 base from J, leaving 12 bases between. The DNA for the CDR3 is TGTGCCAGCAGCCACGCCGGGTCCCAAGAGACCCAGTACTTC. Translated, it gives CASSHAGSQETQYF.

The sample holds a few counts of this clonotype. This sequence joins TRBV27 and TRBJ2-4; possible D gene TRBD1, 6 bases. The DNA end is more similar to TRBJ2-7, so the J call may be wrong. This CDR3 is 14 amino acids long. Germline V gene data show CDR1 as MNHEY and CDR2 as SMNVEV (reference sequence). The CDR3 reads CASSQNRAPYEQYF. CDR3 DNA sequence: TGTGCCAGCAGTCAGAACAGGGCGCCCTACGAGCAGTACTTC.

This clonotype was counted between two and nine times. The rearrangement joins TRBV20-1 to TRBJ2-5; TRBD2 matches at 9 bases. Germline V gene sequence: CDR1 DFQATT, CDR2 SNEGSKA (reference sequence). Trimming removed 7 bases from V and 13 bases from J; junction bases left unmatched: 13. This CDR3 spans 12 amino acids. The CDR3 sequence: CSVAPASGILYF. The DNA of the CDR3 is TGCAGTGTCGCGCCCGCTAGCGGGATTTTGTACTTC.

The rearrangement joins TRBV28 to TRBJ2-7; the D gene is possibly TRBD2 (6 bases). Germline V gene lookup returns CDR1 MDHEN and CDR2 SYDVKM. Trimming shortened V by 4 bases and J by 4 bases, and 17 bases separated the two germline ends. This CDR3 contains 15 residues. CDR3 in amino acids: CASSSPLRGGYEQYF. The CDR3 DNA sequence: TGTGCCAGCAGTTCTCCGTTGAGGGGAGGATACGAGCAGTACTTC.

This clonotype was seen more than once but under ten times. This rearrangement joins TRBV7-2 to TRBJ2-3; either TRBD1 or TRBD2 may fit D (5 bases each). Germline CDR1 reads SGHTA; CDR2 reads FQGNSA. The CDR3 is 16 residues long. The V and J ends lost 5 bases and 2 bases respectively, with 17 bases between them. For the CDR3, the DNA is TGTGCCAGCAGCCTGGAGAGGGGAATCGACACAGATACGCAGTATTTT. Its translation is CASSLERGIDTDTQYF.

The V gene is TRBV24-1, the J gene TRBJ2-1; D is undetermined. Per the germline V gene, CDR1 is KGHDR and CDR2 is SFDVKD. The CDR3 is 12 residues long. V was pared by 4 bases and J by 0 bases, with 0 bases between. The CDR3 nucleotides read TGTGCCACCAGTGACTCCTACAATGAGCAGTTCTTC. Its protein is CATSDSYNEQFF.

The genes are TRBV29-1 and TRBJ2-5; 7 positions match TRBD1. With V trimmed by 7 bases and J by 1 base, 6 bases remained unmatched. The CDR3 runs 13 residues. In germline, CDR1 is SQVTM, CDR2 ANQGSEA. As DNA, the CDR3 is TGCAGCGCTGGACAGGCCCCCCAAGAGACCCAGTACTTC. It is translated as CSAGQAPQETQYF.

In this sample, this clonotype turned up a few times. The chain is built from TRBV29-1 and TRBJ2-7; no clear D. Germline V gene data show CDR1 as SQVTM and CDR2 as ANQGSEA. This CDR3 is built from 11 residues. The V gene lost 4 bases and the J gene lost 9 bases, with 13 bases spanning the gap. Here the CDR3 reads CSVAHGSVQYF. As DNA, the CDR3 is TGCAGCGTTGCTCACGGATCAGTGCAGTACTTC.

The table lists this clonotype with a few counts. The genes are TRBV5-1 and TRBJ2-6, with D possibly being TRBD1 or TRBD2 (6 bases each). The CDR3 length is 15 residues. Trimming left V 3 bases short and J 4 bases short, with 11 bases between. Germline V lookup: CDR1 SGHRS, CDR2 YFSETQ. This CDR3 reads CASSSRGAGANVLTF. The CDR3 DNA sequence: TGCGCCAGCAGCTCAAGGGGGGCAGGGGCCAACGTCCTGACTTTC.

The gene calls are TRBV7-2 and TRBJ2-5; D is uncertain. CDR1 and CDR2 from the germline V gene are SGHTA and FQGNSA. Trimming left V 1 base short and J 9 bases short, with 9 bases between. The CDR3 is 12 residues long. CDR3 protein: CASSLDPPAQYF. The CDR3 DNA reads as TGTGCCAGCAGCTTAGACCCACCCGCCCAGTACTTC.

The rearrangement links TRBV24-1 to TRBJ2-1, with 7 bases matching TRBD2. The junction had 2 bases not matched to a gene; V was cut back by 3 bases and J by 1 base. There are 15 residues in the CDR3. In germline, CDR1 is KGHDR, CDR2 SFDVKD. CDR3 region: CATSDAGVSYNEQFF. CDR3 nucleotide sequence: TGTGCCACCAGTGATGCGGGGGTGTCCTACAATGAGCAGTTCTTC.

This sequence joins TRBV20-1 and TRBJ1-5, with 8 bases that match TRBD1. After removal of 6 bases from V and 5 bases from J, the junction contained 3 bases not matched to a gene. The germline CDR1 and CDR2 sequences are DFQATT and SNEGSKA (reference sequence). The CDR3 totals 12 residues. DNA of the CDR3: TGCAGTGCCGGACAGGGCGATCAGCCCCAGCATTTT. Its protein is CSAGQGDQPQHF.

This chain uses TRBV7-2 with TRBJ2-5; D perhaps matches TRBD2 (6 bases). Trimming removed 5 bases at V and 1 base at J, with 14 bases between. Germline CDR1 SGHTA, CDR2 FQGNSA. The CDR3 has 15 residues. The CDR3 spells CASSQEGSGQETQYF. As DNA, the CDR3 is TGTGCCAGCAGCCAAGAGGGTAGCGGCCAAGAGACCCAGTACTTC.

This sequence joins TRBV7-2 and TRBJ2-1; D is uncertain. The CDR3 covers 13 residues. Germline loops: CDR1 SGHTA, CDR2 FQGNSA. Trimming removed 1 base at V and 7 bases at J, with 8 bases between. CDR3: CASSLGVWNEQFF. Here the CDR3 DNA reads TGTGCCAGCAGCTTAGGGGTTTGGAATGAGCAGTTCTTC.

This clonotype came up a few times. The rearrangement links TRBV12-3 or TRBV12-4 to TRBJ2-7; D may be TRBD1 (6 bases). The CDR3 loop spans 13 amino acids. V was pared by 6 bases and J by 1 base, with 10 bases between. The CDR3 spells CASSGQFSYEQYF. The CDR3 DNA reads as TGTGCCAGCAGCGGACAGTTTTCCTACGAGCAGTACTTC.

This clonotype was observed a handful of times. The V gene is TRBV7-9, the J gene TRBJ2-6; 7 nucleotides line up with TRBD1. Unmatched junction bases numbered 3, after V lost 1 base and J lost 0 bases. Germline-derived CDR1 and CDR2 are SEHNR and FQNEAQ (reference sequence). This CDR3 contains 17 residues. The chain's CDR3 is CASSLDGTASGANVLTF. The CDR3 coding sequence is TGTGCCAGCAGCTTAGATGGGACAGCCTCTGGGGCCAACGTCCTGACTTTC.

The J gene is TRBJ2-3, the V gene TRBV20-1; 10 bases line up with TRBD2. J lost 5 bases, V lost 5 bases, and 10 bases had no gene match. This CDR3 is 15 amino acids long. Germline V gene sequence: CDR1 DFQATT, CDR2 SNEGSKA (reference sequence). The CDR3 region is CSALRTSGRQDTQYF. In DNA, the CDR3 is TGCAGTGCTTTAAGGACTAGCGGCAGGCAAGATACGCAGTATTTT.